A selection of T cell receptor beta chains follows, all from one sample in a study of graft-versus-host responses after intestinal transplantation. This table comes from immunoSEQ multiplex PCR, and its TCRdb copy is limited to in-frame clones, with some not included. The table shows under 4,500 clones, with approximately 75% occurring only once. Sample: ileum tissue, taken 9 days after transplant. The source of these receptors is a human patient who received an intestinal transplant, so some T cells may come from the graft donor. Each CDR3 is given with its conserved first and last residue. D genes are given only for firm matches. Clone size is not always given. Where it is, it says once, few, many or a class for expanded clones.

CDR3nt	CDR3aa	abundance	d_gene	v_gene	j_gene
TGTGCCAGCAGTGGGACGGTGGATGGCTACACCTTC	CASSGTVDGYTF	NA	NA	TRBV25-1	TRBJ1-2
TGTGCCAGCAGCTACAGGGGCCTTCAGGACGAGCAGTACTTC	CASSYRGLQDEQYF	NA	TRBD1	TRBV6-6	TRBJ2-7
TGTGCTAGTGGTTTGGTACTAGCGGGAGCAGATACGCAGTATTTT	CASGLVLAGADTQYF	NA	TRBD2	TRBV12-5	TRBJ2-3
TGTGCCAGCAGTGAAGGGGGCCAAGAGACCCAGTACTTC	CASSEGGQETQYF	NA	NA	TRBV25-1	TRBJ2-5
TGTGCCAGCAGTGACGAGGGGGCGAGAAGCACAGATACGCAGTATTTT	CASSDEGARSTDTQYF	NA	TRBD1	TRBV6-4	TRBJ2-3
TGCGCCAGCAGCTTCTCGGACATAAGCTCTGGAAACACCATATATTTT	CASSFSDISSGNTIYF	NA	NA	TRBV5-1	TRBJ1-3
TGTGCCAGCAGCGGTCCCTCCTACGAGCAGTACTTC	CASSGPSYEQYF	once	NA	TRBV11-3	TRBJ2-7
TGTGCCAGCAGTCCCCCGAACGGGGCCCGATTAATCTACGAGCAGTACTTC	CASSPPNGARLIYEQYF	NA	NA	TRBV27	TRBJ2-7
TGTGCCAGCAGCGATACTCAGGGGGCGCAAGTTCATCCCACAGATACGCAGTATTTT	CASSDTQGAQVHPTDTQYF	once	TRBD1	TRBV7-9	TRBJ2-3
TGTGCCAGTAGTATAGAAACTACGACTAACTATGGCTACACCTTC	CASSIETTTNYGYTF	NA	NA	TRBV19	TRBJ1-2
TGTGCCAGCAGTTATGGGCAGGGGCCCTACGAGCAGTACTTC	CASSYGQGPYEQYF	large	NA	TRBV6-6	TRBJ2-7
TGTGCCAGCAGCTTAGGGGGTGAGCAGTTCTTC	CASSLGGEQFF	once	NA	TRBV7-6	TRBJ2-1
TGTGCCAGCTCGGTGATTGCTGGGGTGGATGGCTACACCTTC	CASSVIAGVDGYTF	NA	NA	TRBV18	TRBJ1-2
TGCGCCAGCAGCCGGACCCAGGGCTCCTACAATGAGCAGTTCTTC	CASSRTQGSYNEQFF	NA	NA	TRBV5-1	TRBJ2-1
TGTGCCAGCAGCTTTAATTACAGGGGCCAAGAGACCCAGTACTTC	CASSFNYRGQETQYF	NA	TRBD1	TRBV5-4	TRBJ2-5
TGTGCCAGCAGTTATACGTCGAGGGGCTTAAGTGGCTACACCTTC	CASSYTSRGLSGYTF	NA	NA	TRBV6-5	TRBJ1-2
TGTGCCAGCAGTGGACAGGGCCCAGATACGCAGTATTTT	CASSGQGPDTQYF	NA	TRBD1	TRBV25-1	TRBJ2-3
TGTGCCAGCAGCTTAGGGACTAGCGGGAACACCGGGGAGCTGTTTTTT	CASSLGTSGNTGELFF	NA	TRBD2	TRBV11-2	TRBJ2-2